These T cell receptor beta chains were read from a single sample in a study of T-cell reconstitution after alpha-beta-depleted transplantation in children. TCRdb re-analysed the PCR reads in MiXCR, keeping a single row per CDR3 protein. The top ten hold less than 40% of the sample, which has roughly 200,000 distinct CDR3 sequences, roughly 8.3% seen once. The starting material was PBMCs, mostly from graft donor cells, obtained 360 days after TCRalphabeta/CD19-depleted stem cell transplant. The source of these receptors is a male patient under 10 years old who had a stem cell transplant for acute myeloid leukemia, so the T cells may come from the graft donor. Each CDR3 is given with its conserved first and last residue. A D gene is named only where the DNA matches it firmly. The size field is filled for only some rows; it gives once, few, many or a size class.

D gene	clone size	V gene	J gene	CDR3 DNA	CDR3 protein
TRBD2	many	TRBV5-6	TRBJ2-1	TGTGCCAGCAGCCCAGGGGTAGCGGGAACACGTTACAATGAGCAGTTCTTC	CASSPGVAGTRYNEQFF
NA	few	TRBV14	TRBJ2-3	TGTGCCAGCAGCCAAGGAGTAACTAGCACAGATACGCAGTATTTT	CASSQGVTSTDTQYF
NA	NA	TRBV27	TRBJ2-1	TGTGCCAGCAGTCAACAACGGTACAATGAGCAGTTCTTC	CASSQQRYNEQFF
NA	NA	TRBV29-1	TRBJ1-2	TGCAGCGTTGAAACCAATCTTGGGGGCTACACCTTC	CSVETNLGGYTF
NA	NA	TRBV20-1	TRBJ2-3	TGCAGTGCTACTTCCCCGGTTGGGGATACGCAGTATTTT	CSATSPVGDTQYF
NA	NA	TRBV21-1	TRBJ2-1	TGTGCCAGCAGCAAATCTAAGCCCGGAGGGACAGGGAGATACAATGAGCAGTTCTTC	CASSKSKPGGTGRYNEQFF
NA	many	TRBV15	TRBJ2-3	TGTGCCACCAGCAGAGTAGGACTCAGCACAGATACGCAGTATTTT	CATSRVGLSTDTQYF
NA	many	TRBV12-3/TRBV12-4	TRBJ2-3	TGTGCCAGTCGGGAGAGGGGGCAGCTCAAACTTCTTCGGAGCACAGATACGCAGTATTTT	CASRERGQLKLLRSTDTQYF
TRBD2	NA	TRBV3-1	TRBJ2-1	TGTGCCAGCAGCCACGGCGGGGGGGTAAATGAGCAGTTCTTC	CASSHGGGVNEQFF
TRBD2	few	TRBV7-9	TRBJ2-1	TGTGCCAGCAGCTTAGAGCGGACTAGCACCTACAATGAGCAGTTCTTC	CASSLERTSTYNEQFF
NA	NA	TRBV3-1	TRBJ1-5	TGTGCCAGCAGCCAAGGTTTGCTGAATCAGCCCCAGCATTTT	CASSQGLLNQPQHF
TRBD2	few	TRBV20-1	TRBJ2-1	TGCAGTGCTAGAGATCTTGAAGCGGGAGGAGGTATCTACAATGAGCAGTTCTTC	CSARDLEAGGGIYNEQFF
TRBD2	NA	TRBV5-1	TRBJ2-5	TGCGCCAGCAGCTTGAGGGCGGGAGAGGTCTATCAAGAGACCCAGTACTTC	CASSLRAGEVYQETQYF
NA	few	TRBV4-1	TRBJ2-1	TGCGCCAGCAGCCAGCTCAACCCCGGAGCCAGAGGTTACAATGAGCAGTTCTTC	CASSQLNPGARGYNEQFF
TRBD2	once	TRBV5-1	TRBJ2-7	TGCGCCAGCAGCTTGGCTAGCGGGACGGGAGAGCAGTACTTC	CASSLASGTGEQYF
TRBD2	few	TRBV5-1	TRBJ2-7	TGCGCCAGCAGCCACGGTGGGGTAGCGGGAGTACGCTCCTACGAGCAGTACTTC	CASSHGGVAGVRSYEQYF
NA	many	TRBV7-9	TRBJ2-7	TGTGCCAGCAGCTTAGCAGGTCCCAGGGCAGCCTACGAGCAGTACTTC	CASSLAGPRAAYEQYF
TRBD1	few	TRBV13	TRBJ1-1	TGTGCCAGCAGCTTAAAGGGGGCCGTTGAAGCTTTCTTT	CASSLKGAVEAFF
NA	many	TRBV12-3/TRBV12-4	TRBJ2-5	TGTGCCAGCAGGGGCCCTGGAGAGACCCAGTACTTC	CASRGPGETQYF
TRBD2	NA	TRBV20-1	TRBJ2-7	TGCAGTGCCTTAGCGGGAGGGCTCTACGAGCAGTACTTC	CSALAGGLYEQYF
TRBD1	many	TRBV29-1	TRBJ2-4	TGCAGTATTGACAGGGACAACATTCAGTACTTC	CSIDRDNIQYF
NA	NA	TRBV5-1	TRBJ2-3	TGCGCCAGCAGCTTGGTAGAGTTCACAGATACGCAGTATTTT	CASSLVEFTDTQYF
TRBD2	NA	TRBV7-8	TRBJ2-3	TGTGCCAGCAGCTTAGCGCAGCGGGGGGTGATGGGAACAGATACGCAGTATTTT	CASSLAQRGVMGTDTQYF